This passage covers 24 T cell receptor beta chains from one sample sequenced in a study of shared clonotypes between healthy human individuals. TCRdb's copy holds only in-frame clones and misses some; the assay was immunoSEQ multiplex PCR. In the table there are around 2.5 million clones, 80% to 95% of which are singletons. Sample: naive CD4+ T cells from PBMCs. The subset here: CD45RA+ positively selected. The receptors stem from a man between 18 and 35 years old in good health. Some clones in this sample may be carry-over from other donors' samples.

This rearrangement joins TRBV28 to TRBJ1-5; perhaps TRBD1 as D (6 bases). The CDR3 contains 15 residues. Germline V gene data show CDR1 as MDHEN and CDR2 as SYDVKM. The V end was cut by 3 bases, the J end by 5 bases, with 14 bases between. The CDR3: CASSFQSGAHQPQHF. As DNA, the CDR3 is TGTGCCAGCAGTTTTCAATCAGGGGCGCATCAGCCCCAGCATTTT. Full variable domain (rest looked up from reference TRBV28 and TRBJ1-5): DVKVTQSSRYLVKRTGEKVFLECVQDMDHENMFWYRQDPGLGLRLIYFSYDVKMKEKGDIPEGYSVSREKKERFSLILESASTNQTSMYLCASSFQSGAHQPQHFGDGTRLSIL.

This clone has just one count. The CDR3 sequence is CASSQVTTSAPGQYF. CDR3 DNA sequence: TGTGCCAGCAGCCAAGTTACAACTAGCGCCCCGGGGCAGTACTTC. The chain joins TRBV4-2 to TRBJ2-7, with 7 bases lining up with TRBD2. Germline assignment: CDR1 LGHNA and CDR2 YNFKEQ. With 1 base clipped from V and 9 bases from J, the junction kept 12 bases outside the gene matches. The CDR3 is 15 amino acids.

The chain recombines TRBV10-3 with TRBJ2-7; D remains ambiguous. V lost 3 bases and J 5 bases, leaving 17 bases between the germline ends. CDR3 length equals 15 residues. CDR1 and CDR2 from the germline V gene are ENHRY and SYGVKD. The CDR3 DNA is TGTGCCATCAGTGATGTGCCTTGGAGTGCGGACGAGCAGTACTTC. The encoded protein is CAISDVPWSADEQYF.

V gene TRBV30 combines with J gene TRBJ2-1, with D uncertain. The germline V gene has CDR1 GTSNPN and CDR2 SVGIG (reference sequence). Trimming shortened V by 1 base and J by 9 bases, and 10 bases separated the two germline ends. CDR3 length: 12 residues. This CDR3 is CAWSGPSFEQFF. Written as DNA, the CDR3 is TGTGCCTGGAGTGGTCCCAGTTTTGAGCAGTTCTTC.

A note on this clone: This specimen includes other DNA sequences encoding the same CDR3. V is TRBV30 and J is TRBJ2-7, with 9 nucleotides matching TRBD2. Trimming cost V 4 bases and J 1 base; bases outside gene matches: 2. The CDR3 is made up of 13 amino acids. The germline V gene encodes CDR1 GTSNPN and CDR2 SVGIG (reference sequence). CDR3: CAWNSGRSYEQYF. For the CDR3, the DNA is TGTGCCTGGAACAGCGGGAGGTCCTACGAGCAGTACTTC.

This clone is a singleton in its sample. V and J are TRBV5-1 and TRBJ2-4; TRBD2 might be the D (5 bases). Trimming removed 0 bases from V and 0 bases from J, with 13 bases in between. The germline V gene encodes CDR1 SGHRS and CDR2 YFSETQ. The CDR3 contains 17 residues. This CDR3 reads CASSLVGRRVAKNIQYF. As DNA, the CDR3 is TGCGCCAGCAGCTTGGTTGGACGGCGGGTAGCCAAAAACATTCAGTACTTC.

CDR3 bases: TGTGCCAGCAGTGAAGGTATCGGGCAAGAGCAGTACTTC. This gives the protein CASSEGIGQEQYF. The chain couples TRBV2 to TRBJ2-7, with D hard to call. CDR1 is SNHLY, CDR2 FYNNEI, per germline. The CDR3 has 13 amino acids. The germline V and J ends were trimmed by 1 base and 7 bases, with 11 bases remaining between them.

This chain uses TRBV4-3 with TRBJ2-7; no clear D gene. Germline CDR1 reads LGHNA; CDR2 reads YSLEER. The V end was cut by 0 bases, the J end by 4 bases, with 7 bases between. This CDR3 spans 13 amino acids. This CDR3 reads CASSQERSYEQYF. The CDR3 bases are TGCGCCAGCAGCCAAGAACGCAGTTACGAGCAGTACTTC.

The chain uses TRBV29-1 and TRBJ2-7, with 7 positions matching TRBD2. Germline V gene data show CDR1 as SQVTM and CDR2 as ANQGSEA. The length of the CDR3 is 14 residues. The CDR3 spells CSGPPGRALYEQYF. CDR3 DNA: TGCAGTGGACCCCCAGGGAGGGCCTTGTACGAGCAGTACTTC.

The genes are TRBV5-4 and TRBJ2-7, with a tentative D call TRBD1 (6 bases). CDR3 length: 14 amino acids. The V gene's germline CDR1 is SGHNT and CDR2 YYREEE (reference sequence). Trimming cost V 0 bases and J 5 bases, with 12 bases left between them. CDR3 bases: TGTGCCAGCAGCTTGGGGATATCAGGGGACGAGCAGTACTTC. Amino acid sequence: CASSLGISGDEQYF.

The V gene is TRBV19, the J gene TRBJ2-4, with D perhaps being TRBD1 or TRBD2 (6 bases each). The V and J ends lost 7 bases and 7 bases respectively, with 23 bases between them. The CDR3 has 16 residues. CDR1 LNHDA and CDR2 SQIVND come from the germline V gene (reference sequence). CDR3 DNA sequence: TGTGCCAGTACCCCACTCGGGACAAGAGGGACTAACATTCAGTACTTC. Protein product: CASTPLGTRGTNIQYF.

This clone was detected only a few times. This sample also contains other DNA sequences that code for the same CDR3. The chain has TRBV7-3 and TRBJ1-1; no reliable D call. The V end was cut by 2 bases, the J end by 1 base, with 8 bases between. The CDR3 runs 14 residues. In germline, CDR1 is SGHTA, CDR2 FQGTGA. The CDR3 DNA is TGTGCCAGCAGCTTAGGGCCCAGGAACACTGAAGCTTTCTTT. Translation gives CASSLGPRNTEAFF.

DNA for the CDR3: TGTGCCGTTGGGGCCACCTCTGGGGCCAACGTCCTGACTTTC. It codes for CAVGATSGANVLTF. The chain is built from TRBV19 and TRBJ2-6; D possibly corresponds to TRBD1 (5 bases). V was pared by 11 bases and J by 0 bases, with 11 bases between. Germline V gives CDR1 LNHDA, CDR2 SQIVND (reference sequence). This CDR3 is built from 14 residues.

As for this clone: This same CDR3 is encoded by further DNA sequences in the sample. The genes are TRBV7-9 and TRBJ1-4; 8 bases align to TRBD1. The V segment lost 3 bases and the J segment 4 bases; nucleotides outside the gene matches: 1. Germline lookup yields CDR1 SEHNR and CDR2 FQNEAQ (reference sequence). The CDR3 runs to 14 residues. The chain's CDR3 is CASSLTGVNEKLFF. The CDR3 region has the DNA TGTGCCAGCAGCTTGACAGGGGTTAATGAAAAACTGTTTTTT.

The chain has TRBV7-8 and TRBJ2-7, with unresolved D. The CDR3 length is 13 residues. The V gene's germline CDR1 is SGHVS and CDR2 FQNEAQ. Trimming pared 0 bases from V and 3 bases from J, leaving 6 bases between. CDR3 loop: CASSLAGLYEQYF. The DNA for the CDR3 is TGTGCCAGCAGCTTAGCGGGCCTCTACGAGCAGTACTTC. Full variable domain (remainder filled in from reference TRBV7-8 and TRBJ2-7): GAGVSQSPRYKVAKRGQDVALRCDPISGHVSLFWYQQALGQGPEFLTYFQNEAQLDKSGLPSDRFFAERPEGSVSTLKIQRTQQEDSAVYLCASSLAGLYEQYFGPGTRLTVT.

This clone was observed once. The chain recombines TRBV5-4 with TRBJ2-3; the D call may be TRBD1 or TRBD2 (5 bases each). CDR1 and CDR2 (germline): SGHNT, YYREEE (reference sequence). The CDR3 totals 15 residues. V dropped 4 bases and J dropped 4 bases, with 16 bases sitting between them. CDR3 DNA sequence: TGTGCCAGCAGCCCGGGACCTCCCCACTCAGATACGCAGTATTTT. Its protein is CASSPGPPHSDTQYF.

The chain carries TRBV30 and TRBJ2-6, with D tentatively TRBD1 (7 bases). V was pared by 0 bases and J by 0 bases, with 18 bases between. The CDR3 length is 19 residues. CDR1 is GTSNPN and CDR2 is SVGIG in the germline V gene (reference sequence). In DNA form, the CDR3 reads TGTGCCTGGAGTGTGCGGGCAGGGGGGCTTGACTCTGGGGCCAACGTCCTGACTTTC. It encodes CAWSVRAGGLDSGANVLTF.

A remark on this clone: Additional DNA sequences in this sample encode the identical CDR3. V is TRBV11-2 and J is TRBJ2-7; D uncertain. The CDR3 consists of 12 residues. Between the trimmed V and J ends, which lost 3 bases and 5 bases, there was a span of 8 bases. Germline CDR1 reads SGHAT; CDR2 reads FQNNGV. The CDR3 DNA sequence: TGTGCCAGCAGCTTCCGCCGGGACGAGCAGTACTTC. This translates into CASSFRRDEQYF.

This chain connects TRBV4-3 to TRBJ2-7; TRBD2 aligns across 10 bases. This CDR3 has 18 amino acids. The V segment lost 0 bases and the J segment 2 bases; nucleotides outside the gene matches: 10. CDR1 and CDR2 from the germline V gene are LGHNA and YSLEER. The CDR3 sequence is CASSQERPSGSGTYEQYF. In DNA form, the CDR3 reads TGCGCCAGCAGCCAAGAAAGACCTAGCGGGAGTGGTACCTACGAGCAGTACTTC.

J is TRBJ1-5 and V is TRBV7-2; weak D call: TRBD1 (5 bases). This CDR3 has 15 residues. Germline loops: CDR1 SGHTA, CDR2 FQGNSA. V lost 1 base and J 3 bases, leaving 10 bases between the germline ends. The CDR3 bases are TGTGCCAGCAGCTTAGACGGGGGATACAATCAGCCCCAGCATTTT. Protein product: CASSLDGGYNQPQHF.

The rearrangement links TRBV25-1 to TRBJ1-3; unclear D gene. Trimming pared 1 base from V and 6 bases from J, leaving 7 bases between. CDR3 length equals 13 residues. Per germline, CDR1 MGHDK and CDR2 SYGVNS. The CDR3 sequence is CASSESPLNTIYF. The CDR3, as DNA: TGTGCCAGCAGTGAATCCCCACTAAACACCATATATTTT.

The chain has TRBV29-1 and TRBJ1-2; D may be TRBD1 (5 bases). V shed 5 bases and J shed 0 bases, with 10 bases lying between them. Germline assignment: CDR1 SQVTM and CDR2 ANQGSEA. The CDR3 is 13 residues long. The CDR3 region is CSVPDRANYGYTF. In DNA form, the CDR3 reads TGCAGCGTTCCAGACAGAGCTAACTATGGCTACACCTTC.

This clone was detected once. This chain uses TRBV11-2 with TRBJ2-6; D unresolved. Germline lookup yields CDR1 SGHAT and CDR2 FQNNGV. There are 15 residues in the CDR3. Trimming stripped 4 bases from V and 4 bases from J, with 11 bases between. The CDR3 DNA reads TGTGCCAGCAGCTCCTTCACCCGGGGGGCCAACGTCCTGACTTTC. Its protein is CASSSFTRGANVLTF.

This chain links TRBV7-8 with TRBJ2-6; D is undetermined. The CDR3 totals 16 residues. From germline, CDR1 is SGHVS and CDR2 FQNEAQ. Trimming shortened V by 2 bases and J by 4 bases, and 12 bases separated the two germline ends. As DNA, the CDR3 is TGTGCCAGCAGCTTAACCCGGGTCGCCGGGGCCAACGTCCTGACTTTC. Translating it yields CASSLTRVAGANVLTF. The whole variable domain, remainder taken from reference TRBV7-8 and TRBJ2-6, is GAGVSQSPRYKVAKRGQDVALRCDPISGHVSLFWYQQALGQGPEFLTYFQNEAQLDKSGLPSDRFFAERPEGSVSTLKIQRTQQEDSAVYLCASSLTRVAGANVLTFGAGSRLTVL.